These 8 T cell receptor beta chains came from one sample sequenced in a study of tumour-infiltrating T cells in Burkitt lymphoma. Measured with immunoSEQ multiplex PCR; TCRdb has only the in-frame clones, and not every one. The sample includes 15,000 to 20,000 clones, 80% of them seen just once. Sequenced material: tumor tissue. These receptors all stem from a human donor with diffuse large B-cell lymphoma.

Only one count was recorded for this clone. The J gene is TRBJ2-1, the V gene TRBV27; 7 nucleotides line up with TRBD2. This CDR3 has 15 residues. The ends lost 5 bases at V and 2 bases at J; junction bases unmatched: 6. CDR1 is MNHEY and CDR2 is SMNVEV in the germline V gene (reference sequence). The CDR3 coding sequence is TGTGCCAGCAGTCTCCGGGGGGTCACCTACAATGAGCAGTTCTTC. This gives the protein CASSLRGVTYNEQFF.

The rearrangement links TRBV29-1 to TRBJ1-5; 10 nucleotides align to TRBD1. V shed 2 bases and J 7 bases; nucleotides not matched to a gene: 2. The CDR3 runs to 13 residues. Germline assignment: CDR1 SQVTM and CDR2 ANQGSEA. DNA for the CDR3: TGCAGCGTTGAATGGGACAGGGGACAGCCCCAGCATTTT. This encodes CSVEWDRGQPQHF.

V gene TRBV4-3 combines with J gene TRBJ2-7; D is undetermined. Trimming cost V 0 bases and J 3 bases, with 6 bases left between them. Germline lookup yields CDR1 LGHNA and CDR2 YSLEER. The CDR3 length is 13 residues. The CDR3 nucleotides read TGCGCCAGCAGCCAAGATACCAGCTACGAGCAGTACTTC. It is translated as CASSQDTSYEQYF.

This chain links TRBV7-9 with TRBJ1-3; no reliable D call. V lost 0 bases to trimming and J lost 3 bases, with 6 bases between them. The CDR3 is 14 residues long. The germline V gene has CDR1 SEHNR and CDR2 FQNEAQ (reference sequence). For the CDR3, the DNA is TGTGCCAGCAGCTTAGCGGGGATTGGAAACACCATATATTTT. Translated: CASSLAGIGNTIYF.

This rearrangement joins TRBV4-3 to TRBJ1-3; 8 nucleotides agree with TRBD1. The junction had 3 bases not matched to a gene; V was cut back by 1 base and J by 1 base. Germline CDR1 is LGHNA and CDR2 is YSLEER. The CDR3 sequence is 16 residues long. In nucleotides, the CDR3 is TGCGCCAGCAGCCAAGGGACAGGGTTTTCTGGAAACACCATATATTTT. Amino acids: CASSQGTGFSGNTIYF.

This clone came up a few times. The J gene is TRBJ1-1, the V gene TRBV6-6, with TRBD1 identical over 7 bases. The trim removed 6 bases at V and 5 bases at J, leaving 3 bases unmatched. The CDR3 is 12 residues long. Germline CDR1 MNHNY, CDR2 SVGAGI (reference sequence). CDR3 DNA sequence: TGTGCCAGCAGCTCAGGGGGGACTGAAGCTTTCTTT. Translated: CASSSGGTEAFF.

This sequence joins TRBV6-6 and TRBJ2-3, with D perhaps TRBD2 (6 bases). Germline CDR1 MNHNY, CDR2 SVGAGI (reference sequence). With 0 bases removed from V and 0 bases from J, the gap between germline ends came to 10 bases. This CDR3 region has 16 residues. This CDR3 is CASSYSPGTSTDTQYF. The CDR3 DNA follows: TGTGCCAGCAGTTACTCGCCCGGGACTAGCACAGATACGCAGTATTTT.

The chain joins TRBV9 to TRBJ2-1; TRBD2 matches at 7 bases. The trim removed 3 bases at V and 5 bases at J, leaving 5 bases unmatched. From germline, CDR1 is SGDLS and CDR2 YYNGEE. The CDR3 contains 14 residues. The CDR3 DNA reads TGTGCCAGCAGCGAAGACGGGGGGAACAATGAGCAGTTCTTC. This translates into CASSEDGGNNEQFF.